This passage covers 6 T cell receptor beta chains from one sample sequenced in a study of cytomegalovirus exposure and HLA in healthy donors. Primers included in the PCR were 60 Vbeta and 13 Jbeta primers. Measured with immunoSEQ multiplex PCR; TCRdb has only the in-frame clones, and not every one. The sample has roughly 110,000 clones, 76% seen once; the top ten hold roughly 12%. The sample consisted of PBMCs. The receptors stem from a woman aged 35 to 49 in good health and CMV-seropositive.

The chain carries TRBV7-8 and TRBJ1-5, with D hard to call. CDR1 is SGHVS, CDR2 FQNEAQ, per germline. V shed 1 base and J shed 7 bases, with 11 bases lying between them. This CDR3 spans 14 amino acids. This chain's CDR3 is CASSLGGVGQPQHF. CDR3 DNA sequence: TGTGCCAGCAGCTTAGGGGGAGTCGGCCAGCCCCAGCATTTT.

J is TRBJ1-1 and V is TRBV28; 9 nucleotides agree with TRBD1. Germline V CDR1 and CDR2: MDHEN, SYDVKM. V shed 6 bases, J shed 6 bases, and the junction held 5 bases outside the gene matches. The CDR3 sequence is 13 residues long. The CDR3 nucleotides are TGTGCCAGCAGCTCGGGACAGGGAGCTGAAGCTTTCTTT. Translating gives CASSSGQGAEAFF.

The V and J genes are TRBV19 and TRBJ2-7; 7 bases line up with TRBD1. From germline, CDR1 is LNHDA and CDR2 SQIVND (reference sequence). With V trimmed by 0 bases and J by 2 bases, 13 bases remained unmatched. The CDR3 length is 18 residues. The CDR3 sequence is CASSIDPPGQRRTYEQYF. CDR3 coding DNA: TGTGCCAGTAGTATAGATCCACCGGGACAGAGGAGGACCTACGAGCAGTACTTC.

The chain is built from TRBV5-1 and TRBJ2-5; D possibly corresponds to TRBD2 (6 bases). The CDR3 has 14 residues. Trimming took 3 bases from V and 5 from J, leaving 14 bases between them. CDR1 and CDR2 from the germline V gene are SGHRS and YFSETQ. The CDR3 region has the DNA TGCGCCAGCAGCTGGTTTGGGGGGACCGAGACCCAGTACTTC. Protein product: CASSWFGGTETQYF.

This chain joins TRBV2 and TRBJ2-1; 15 bases are a match to TRBD2. The CDR3 contains 14 residues. Unmatched junction bases numbered 7, after V lost 4 bases and J lost 15 bases. In germline, CDR1 is SNHLY, CDR2 FYNNEI. The CDR3 nucleotides are TGTGCCAGCAGTGGAAGGACTAGCGGGGGGGCTCGGTTCTTC. Amino acids: CASSGRTSGGARFF.

The chain employs TRBV5-1 and TRBJ2-3, with TRBD1 as a possible D gene (6 bases). V was cut by 0 bases and J by 0 bases, with 11 bases left in between. The germline V gene encodes CDR1 SGHRS and CDR2 YFSETQ. This CDR3 has 16 amino acids. The CDR3 DNA follows: TGCGCCAGCAGCTTGGCCGGCCAGGGGAGCACAGATACGCAGTATTTT. This encodes CASSLAGQGSTDTQYF.